The 16 T cell receptor beta chains reported below all come from one sample, sequenced in a study of CD8+ T cells in alopecia areata. As the sequencing template, cDNA was produced by extracting RNA and reverse transcribing it. The data were produced by immunoSEQ multiplex PCR, yet TCRdb's version contains in-frame clones alone and is incomplete. Of about 210,000 clones in the sample, approximately 67% were seen once. Sample treatment: oral pan-JAK inhibitor, 5-10 mg twice daily. Sequencing was performed on CD4+ T cells sorted from blood, taken between weeks 43 and 45, from a patient treated with tofacitinib. The origin of the receptors is a human donor with alopecia areata.

The chain employs TRBV18 and TRBJ1-6; the D is unclear. The germline gives CDR1 KGHSH, CDR2 LQKENI. The CDR3 is 14 residues long. V lost 3 bases, J lost 12 bases, and 15 bases lay in between. The CDR3 coding sequence is TGTGCCAGCTCACCCCCGGCGGCAGTGGGACCCCTCCACTTT. Its protein is CASSPPAAVGPLHF.

This clone was seen a few times. The CDR3 DNA is TGTGCCAGCAGTTTACAGGGGTTTGGTGCGTGGGGCTACACCTTC. Translation: CASSLQGFGAWGYTF. The chain couples TRBV27 to TRBJ1-2; a possible D gene is TRBD1 (6 bases). The V gene's germline CDR1 is MNHEY and CDR2 SMNVEV (reference sequence). This CDR3 has 15 amino acids. V was clipped by 2 bases and J by 8 bases, with 18 bases between them.

This sequence joins TRBV5-6 and TRBJ1-6; unclear D gene. Trimming left V 3 bases short and J 7 bases short, with 8 bases between. CDR1 and CDR2 from the germline V gene are SGHDT and YYEEEE. The length of the CDR3 is 13 residues. Here the CDR3 DNA reads TGTGCCAGCAGCTCCGTCGGAAATTCACCCCTCCACTTT. It yields the protein CASSSVGNSPLHF.

The chain combines TRBV20-1 with TRBJ1-1; the D is unclear. The CDR3 extends over 11 amino acids. In germline, CDR1 is DFQATT, CDR2 SNEGSKA (reference sequence). V was cut by 5 bases and J by 10 bases, with 14 bases left in between. CDR3 residues: CSALPAPLAFF. The CDR3 DNA sequence: TGCAGTGCTTTGCCGGCTCCCCTAGCTTTCTTT.

V is TRBV4-1 and J is TRBJ1-1, with 11 bases matching TRBD1. Germline assignment: CDR1 MGHRA and CDR2 YSYEKL. This CDR3 has 17 amino acids. V lost 1 base to trimming and J lost 2 bases; unmatched junction nucleotides: 6. For the CDR3, the DNA is TGCGCCAGCAGCCAAGTAGGAGGGACAGGGGGTAACACTGAAGCTTTCTTT. This codes for CASSQVGGTGGNTEAFF.

The V call is TRBV19, the J call TRBJ1-1; 7 positions match TRBD1. Germline trimming cut 5 bases from V and 8 bases from J; bases unmatched to any gene: 5. The germline V gene encodes CDR1 LNHDA and CDR2 SQIVND (reference sequence). The CDR3 length is 12 residues. The CDR3 DNA follows: TGTGCCAGTAGTGTGGGACAGAGAGAAGCTTTCTTT. Amino acid sequence: CASSVGQREAFF.

The sample holds a few counts of this clone. The genes are TRBV4-3 and TRBJ1-5; unclear D gene. CDR1 and CDR2 (germline): LGHNA, YSLEER. There are 17 residues in the CDR3. Trimming shortened V by 0 bases and J by 6 bases, and 18 bases separated the two germline ends. The CDR3 DNA reads TGCGCCAGCAGCCAAGATCGGCTTGTCCGGGTGGGTCAGCCCCAGCATTTT. Translated, it gives CASSQDRLVRVGQPQHF.

The chain carries TRBV14 and TRBJ2-4; the D gene is possibly TRBD1 (5 bases). V was pared by 0 bases and J by 0 bases, with 12 bases between. The CDR3 loop spans 17 amino acids. Germline loops: CDR1 SGHDN, CDR2 FVKESK. The CDR3: CASSQDAGFTAKNIQYF. CDR3 sequence (DNA): TGTGCCAGCAGCCAAGATGCAGGGTTTACAGCCAAAAACATTCAGTACTTC.

This chain joins TRBV19 and TRBJ2-6, with a tentative D call TRBD2 (5 bases). Germline assignment: CDR1 LNHDA and CDR2 SQIVND (reference sequence). Trimming stripped 5 bases from V and 0 bases from J, with 11 bases between. There are 16 residues in the CDR3. The CDR3 DNA reads as TGTGCCAGTAGTCCGAGGGCCGCCTCTGGGGCCAACGTCCTGACTTTC. It specifies CASSPRAASGANVLTF.

This clone appeared a few times. The chain employs TRBV10-3 and TRBJ2-3, with D hard to call. Germline-derived CDR1 and CDR2 are ENHRY and SYGVKD. Trimming stripped 3 bases from V and 7 bases from J, with 8 bases between. CDR3 length equals 12 residues. This CDR3 is CAISDGMNTQYF. DNA of the CDR3: TGTGCCATCAGTGATGGGATGAATACGCAGTATTTT.

The chain combines TRBV4-3 with TRBJ1-3; D is unresolved. Looked up from germline, CDR1 is LGHNA and CDR2 is YSLEER. The CDR3 contains 15 residues. V was shortened by 0 bases and J by 0 bases, with 6 bases between the two germline ends. DNA of the CDR3: TGCGCCAGCAGCCAAGAGAGCAGCTCTGGAAACACCATATATTTT. As protein: CASSQESSSGNTIYF.

The V and J genes are TRBV2 and TRBJ1-2; tentatively, D is TRBD1 (5 bases). Trimming removed 9 bases at V and 0 bases at J, with 14 bases between. CDR1 is SNHLY, CDR2 FYNNEI, per germline. The CDR3 has 14 residues. CDR3 residues: CASVGRGPNYGYTF. The CDR3 nucleotides read TGTGCCAGTGTGGGACGGGGCCCTAACTATGGCTACACCTTC.

The V and J genes are TRBV5-1 and TRBJ2-5; D is uncertain. The CDR3 runs 13 residues. Germline V gene data show CDR1 as SGHRS and CDR2 as YFSETQ. V lost 2 bases and J lost 3, with 8 bases in between. CDR3 nucleotide sequence: TGCGCCAGCAGCTTCGTCTCTGAAGAGACCCAGTACTTC. Translation gives CASSFVSEETQYF.

This chain joins TRBV2 and TRBJ1-1; the D gene is possibly TRBD1 (5 bases). In germline, CDR1 is SNHLY, CDR2 FYNNEI. V gave up 0 bases and J gave up 4 bases, with 24 bases separating them. The CDR3 is 19 residues long. CDR3 sequence reads: CASSEALSSFPGRSTEAFF. The CDR3 nucleotides are TGTGCCAGCAGTGAAGCGCTTAGTTCGTTTCCGGGGCGCAGCACTGAAGCTTTCTTT.

Comment on this clone: Within the sample, other DNA sequences also encode this same CDR3. This rearrangement joins TRBV30 to TRBJ1-5; D possibly corresponds to TRBD1 (5 bases). CDR1 and CDR2 from the germline V gene are GTSNPN and SVGIG (reference sequence). The CDR3 totals 13 residues. Trimming left V 4 bases short and J 1 base short, with 8 bases between. This chain's CDR3 is CAWTGGSNQPQHF. DNA for the CDR3: TGTGCCTGGACGGGGGGGAGCAATCAGCCCCAGCATTTT.

The rearrangement links TRBV2 to TRBJ2-7; maybe TRBD1 (5 bases). Germline CDR1 reads SNHLY; CDR2 reads FYNNEI. This CDR3 is 12 amino acids long. V lost 6 bases to trimming and J lost 1 base, with 7 bases between them. The CDR3 sequence: CASRQESYEQYF. The CDR3 DNA is TGTGCCAGCAGACAGGAGTCCTACGAGCAGTACTTC.